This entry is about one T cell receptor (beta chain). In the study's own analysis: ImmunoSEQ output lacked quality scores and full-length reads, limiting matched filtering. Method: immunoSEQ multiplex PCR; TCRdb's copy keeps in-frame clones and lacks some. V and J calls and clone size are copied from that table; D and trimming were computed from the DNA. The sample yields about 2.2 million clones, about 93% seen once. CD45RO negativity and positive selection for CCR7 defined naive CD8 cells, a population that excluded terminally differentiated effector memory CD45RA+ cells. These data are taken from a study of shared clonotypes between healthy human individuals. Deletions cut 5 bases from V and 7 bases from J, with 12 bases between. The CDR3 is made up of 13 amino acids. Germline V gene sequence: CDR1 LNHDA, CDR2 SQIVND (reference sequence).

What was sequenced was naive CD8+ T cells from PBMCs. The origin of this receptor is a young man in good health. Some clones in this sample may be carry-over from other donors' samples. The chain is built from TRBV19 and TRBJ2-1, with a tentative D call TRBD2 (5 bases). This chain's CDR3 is CASSLLRGNEQFF. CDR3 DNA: TGTGCCAGTAGTCTATTACGGGGTAATGAGCAGTTCTTC.